This entry concerns a single TCR beta chain. This CDR3 spans 16 amino acids. The V and J ends lost 4 bases and 2 bases, in that order; junction bases with no gene match: 9. The germline CDR1 and CDR2 sequences are ENHRY and SYGVKD. The source of the sample is a study of T cell responses to AZD1222 COVID-19 vaccine. Generated by immunoSEQ multiplex PCR, the TCRdb table keeps only in-frame clones and is missing some. The sample holds over 95,000 clones; 80% to 95% are singletons and the top ten take around 8%. The rearrangement joins TRBV10-3 to TRBJ2-3; 7 bases are shared with TRBD1. The receptor comes from an adult who received the AZD1222 COVID-19 vaccine. The specimen comprised peripheral blood, sampled 28 days after the second AZD1222 dose. The CDR3 protein is CAISGRTGITTDTQYF. Here the CDR3 DNA reads TGTGCCATCAGTGGCCGGACAGGAATTACCACAGATACGCAGTATTTT.